One sample yielded the 24 T cell receptor beta chains listed below, sequenced in a study of human T cells and chemical hapten exposure. MiXCR was run by TCRdb on the RACE reads, yielding one entry per CDR3 protein. The sample contains 27,000 or so distinct CDR3 sequences, approximately 6% of which appear only once. Stated time point: patch test 3, about 24 weeks after DPC sensitization. Treatment indicated: therapeutic diphenylcyclopropenone sensitization with weekly scalp DPC. This sample comprised whole blood, obtained in connection with sensitization to the hapten diphenylcyclopropenone (DPC). The receptors here all came from a man aged 25 to 40 with alopecia areata. Some clones in this sample may be carry-over from other donors' samples.

This clonotype was observed many times. This rearrangement joins TRBV20-1 to TRBJ1-1; D call uncertain. CDR1 is DFQATT and CDR2 is SNEGSKA in the germline V gene (reference sequence). The V and J ends lost 1 base and 4 bases respectively, with 19 bases between them. The CDR3 sequence is 16 residues long. Here the CDR3 reads CSARGLGKRVPTEAFF. Written as DNA, the CDR3 is TGCAGTGCTAGAGGACTGGGGAAAAGGGTTCCCACTGAAGCTTTCTTT.

This clonotype was seen ten or more times. J is TRBJ1-2 and V is TRBV29-1, with TRBD1 matching 10 bases. The CDR3 sequence is 12 residues long. V dropped 7 bases and J dropped 3; count of bases not matched to a gene: 2. The germline gives CDR1 SQVTM, CDR2 ANQGSEA. DNA for the CDR3: TGCAGCGGCGGACAGGGGGACTATGGCTACACCTTC. Its translation: CSGGQGDYGYTF.

This clonotype was counted many times. This chain joins TRBV4-3 and TRBJ2-5, with D maybe TRBD2 (6 bases). V lost 1 base and J 4 bases, leaving 19 bases between the germline ends. There are 17 residues in the CDR3. Per the germline V gene, CDR1 is LGHNA and CDR2 is YSLEER. This CDR3 reads CASSQAVVRAEGETQYF. CDR3 sequence (DNA): TGCGCCAGCAGCCAAGCGGTCGTTCGGGCGGAGGGAGAGACCCAGTACTTC.

In this sample, this clonotype turned up many times. The chain recombines TRBV6-1 with TRBJ1-5; D remains unclear. V dropped 2 bases and J dropped 4 bases, with 12 bases sitting between them. The CDR3 covers 15 residues. The V gene's germline CDR1 is MNHNS and CDR2 SASEGT. CDR3 residues: CASSENIIPNQPQHF. The CDR3 DNA sequence: TGTGCCAGCAGTGAAAACATAATCCCTAATCAGCCCCAGCATTTT.

In its sample, this clonotype was seen many times. This chain joins TRBV27 and TRBJ2-1; 8 bases agree with TRBD2. The CDR3 spans 15 residues. The germline V gene has CDR1 MNHEY and CDR2 SMNVEV (reference sequence). The J segment lost 3 bases and the V segment lost 5 bases, leaving 6 bases of the junction unmatched. CDR3 sequence: CASSPNAGGYNEQFF. The CDR3 nucleotides read TGTGCCAGCAGTCCAAACGCGGGAGGCTACAATGAGCAGTTCTTC.

The sample holds many counts of this clonotype. The rearrangement links TRBV12-3 or TRBV12-4 to TRBJ2-3, with 11 bases aligning to TRBD2. Trimming took 4 bases from V and 1 from J; bases not matched to a gene: 10. The CDR3 length is 18 residues. DNA for the CDR3: TGTGCCAGCAGTTCGTCGCTACTAGCGGGAGATGGCACAGATACGCAGTATTTT. Translation: CASSSSLLAGDGTDTQYF.

There are many counts of this clonotype. This sequence joins TRBV5-6 and TRBJ1-5; D is perhaps TRBD1 (5 bases). The CDR3 has 12 residues. Germline CDR1 SGHDT, CDR2 YYEEEE. The V gene lost 10 bases and the J gene lost 6 bases, with 14 bases spanning the gap. The CDR3 here is CASAAGGQPQHF. As DNA, the CDR3 is TGTGCCTCAGCAGCGGGGGGTCAGCCCCAGCATTTT.

In its sample, this clonotype was seen many times. V and J are TRBV4-3 and TRBJ1-1, with 8 positions matching TRBD1. The trim removed 0 bases at V and 4 bases at J, leaving 4 bases unmatched. This CDR3 is built from 15 residues. Per germline, CDR1 LGHNA and CDR2 YSLEER. CDR3 DNA sequence: TGCGCCAGCAGCCAAGAGACAGGGGTGCCCACTGAAGCTTTCTTT. Its protein product is CASSQETGVPTEAFF.

Note on this clonotype: At one end, the junction sequence differs from germline, possibly due to a read error. The V gene is TRBV19, the J gene TRBJ2-2; 8 positions match TRBD1. The CDR3 contains 15 residues. Germline loops: CDR1 LNHDA, CDR2 SQIVND (reference sequence). The CDR3 nucleotides are TGTGCCTGTAGTAAACAGGGGGTGACCACCGGGGAGCTGTTTTTT. This gives the protein CACSKQGVTTGELFF.

This clonotype was seen at least ten times. DNA of the CDR3: TGTGCCAGCAGCCGGACTAGCTCCGGGGCCAACGTCCTGACTTTC. Translating gives CASSRTSSGANVLTF. This chain uses TRBV6-2 or TRBV6-3 with TRBJ2-6; 8 bases fit TRBD2. The germline gives CDR1 MNHEY, CDR2 SVGEGT. Trimming took 6 bases from V and 4 from J; bases not matched to a gene: 5. CDR3 length: 15 residues.

Many counts were recorded for this clonotype. The chain uses TRBV12-3 or TRBV12-4 and TRBJ1-1; no firm D call. This CDR3 contains 11 residues. The ends were cut back, 3 bases at V and 8 bases at J, with 7 bases in the middle. The CDR3 sequence is CASSFKFEAFF. The CDR3 DNA follows: TGTGCCAGCAGTTTTAAATTCGAAGCTTTCTTT.

Many counts were recorded for this clonotype. V usage is TRBV21-1 and J usage is TRBJ2-4; no check of the table's D call, TRBD1, against the DNA was made. TRBV21-1 is deemed a pseudogene. This CDR3 has 14 amino acids. In DNA, the CDR3 is TGTGCTGCAGGGGTCTGTGGTGCCAAAAACATTCAGTACTTC. This encodes CAAGVCGAKNIQYF.

The genes are TRBV18 and TRBJ2-1; tentatively, D is TRBD2 (6 bases). CDR3 length equals 13 residues. The V gene's germline CDR1 is KGHSH and CDR2 LQKENI. With 5 bases removed from V and 9 bases from J, the gap between germline ends came to 14 bases. The CDR3 sequence is CASSFTGECEQFF. The CDR3 nucleotides are TGTGCCAGCTCATTCACGGGAGAGTGTGAGCAGTTCTTC.

At least ten counts were recorded for this clonotype. The chain combines TRBV27 with TRBJ2-7; D perhaps matches TRBD2 (6 bases). The CDR3 is 14 amino acids. V was cut by 3 bases and J by 4 bases, with 13 bases left in between. The V gene's germline CDR1 is MNHEY and CDR2 SMNVEV (reference sequence). The CDR3 DNA is TGTGCCAGCAGTTTGGTGGAGGGCCAATACGAGCAGTACTTC. As protein: CASSLVEGQYEQYF.

This clonotype was seen at least ten times. The chain links TRBV24-1 to TRBJ2-1; TRBD1 agrees at 7 bases. CDR3 length: 15 amino acids. The J segment lost 8 bases and the V segment lost 5 bases, leaving 11 bases of the junction unmatched. Germline CDR1 KGHDR, CDR2 SFDVKD. The CDR3 protein is CATSAGQVHNDEQFF. CDR3 sequence (DNA): TGTGCCACCAGTGCAGGACAGGTCCACAACGATGAGCAGTTCTTC.

The table lists this clonotype with many counts. V gene TRBV19 combines with J gene TRBJ2-7; 7 nucleotides align to TRBD2. Germline V gene data show CDR1 as LNHDA and CDR2 as SQIVND (reference sequence). V shed 1 base, J shed 5 bases, and the junction held 2 bases outside the gene matches. The CDR3 spans 13 residues. In nucleotides, the CDR3 is TGTGCCAGTAGTATAGCGGGAGGAGACGAGCAGTACTTC. Its protein product is CASSIAGGDEQYF.

This clonotype was recorded many times. The genes are TRBV12-3 or TRBV12-4 and TRBJ1-5; D remains unclear. Trimming removed 2 bases at V and 7 bases at J, with 15 bases between. This CDR3 comprises 15 residues. CDR3: CASSLSLGPEQPQHF. The CDR3, as DNA: TGTGCCAGCAGTTTATCCCTGGGCCCTGAACAGCCCCAGCATTTT.

This clonotype has a count of ten or more. The gene calls are TRBV7-2 and TRBJ2-1; TRBD2 aligns across 10 bases. Trimming removed 1 base from V and 8 bases from J; junction bases left unmatched: 2. Per the germline V gene, CDR1 is SGHTA and CDR2 is FQGNSA. CDR3 length: 14 amino acids. In nucleotides, the CDR3 is TGTGCCAGCAGCTTAGGACTAGCGGGCGATGAGCAGTTCTTC. This gives the protein CASSLGLAGDEQFF.

This clonotype has at least ten counts. V is TRBV6-5 and J is TRBJ1-1, with D possibly matching TRBD1 (6 bases). Trimming took 6 bases from V and 1 from J, leaving 12 bases between them. CDR1 is MNHEY and CDR2 is SVGAGI in the germline V gene. This CDR3 has 14 amino acids. Here the CDR3 reads CASSHGQQNTEAFF. The CDR3, as DNA: TGTGCCAGCAGCCATGGACAGCAGAACACTGAAGCTTTCTTT.

V and J are TRBV30 and TRBJ2-3, with D unclear. The germline V and J ends were trimmed by 3 bases and 0 bases, with 10 bases remaining between them. CDR1 and CDR2 (germline): GTSNPN, SVGIG (reference sequence). The CDR3 extends over 14 amino acids. This chain's CDR3 is CAWRATVSTDTQYF. The CDR3 coding sequence is TGTGCCTGGAGGGCTACAGTTAGCACAGATACGCAGTATTTT.

At least ten counts were recorded for this clonotype. The chain employs TRBV29-1 and TRBJ2-2; D call uncertain. Looked up from germline, CDR1 is SQVTM and CDR2 is ANQGSEA. V lost 0 bases and J 2 bases, leaving 10 bases between the germline ends. The CDR3 consists of 15 residues. CDR3 sequence reads: CSVEDGRSNTGELFF. CDR3 coding DNA: TGCAGCGTTGAAGATGGCAGGAGCAACACCGGGGAGCTGTTTTTT.

This clonotype has ten or more counts. The rearrangement joins TRBV19 to TRBJ2-7; possibly TRBD1 or TRBD2 for D (5 bases each). Trimming removed 0 bases from V and 2 bases from J, with 5 bases in between. This CDR3 has 13 amino acids. Germline CDR1 reads LNHDA; CDR2 reads SQIVND (reference sequence). The CDR3 DNA follows: TGTGCCAGTAGTATAGAGGGGGCCTACGAGCAGTACTTC. Translating gives CASSIEGAYEQYF. The full variable domain, rest sourced from reference TRBV19 and TRBJ2-7, is DGGITQSPKYLFRKEGQNVTLSCEQNLNHDAMYWYRQDPGQGLRLIYYSQIVNDFQKGDIAEGYSVSREKKESFPLTVTSAQKNPTAFYLCASSIEGAYEQYFGPGTRLTVT.

In this sample, this clonotype turned up many times. The CDR3 protein is CASSPPQGALSGNTIYF. CDR3 bases: TGTGCCAGCTCACCACCCCAGGGAGCCCTCTCTGGAAACACCATATATTTT. The J gene is TRBJ1-3, the V gene TRBV18; D is possibly TRBD1 (5 bases). The V and J ends lost 0 bases and 0 bases respectively, with 12 bases between them. Per the germline V gene, CDR1 is KGHSH and CDR2 is LQKENI. The CDR3 length is 17 residues.

This clonotype appeared many times. This chain uses TRBV12-3 or TRBV12-4 with TRBJ2-7, with 10 bases aligning to TRBD2. After removal of 0 bases from V and 5 bases from J, the junction contained 4 bases not matched to a gene. The CDR3 covers 15 residues. The DNA of the CDR3 is TGTGCCAGCAGTTTAGCGCTAGCGGGAGTTCACGAGCAGTACTTC. Residues: CASSLALAGVHEQYF.